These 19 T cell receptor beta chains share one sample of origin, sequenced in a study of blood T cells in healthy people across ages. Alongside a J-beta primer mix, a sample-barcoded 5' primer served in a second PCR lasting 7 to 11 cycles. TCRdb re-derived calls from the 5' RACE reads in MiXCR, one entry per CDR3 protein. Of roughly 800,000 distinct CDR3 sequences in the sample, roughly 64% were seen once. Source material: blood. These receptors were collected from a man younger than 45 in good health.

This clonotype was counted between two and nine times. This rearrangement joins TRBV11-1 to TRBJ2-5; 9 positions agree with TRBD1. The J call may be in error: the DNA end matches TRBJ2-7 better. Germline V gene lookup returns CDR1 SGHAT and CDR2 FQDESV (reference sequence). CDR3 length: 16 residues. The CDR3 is CASRDRGPVSSSEQYF. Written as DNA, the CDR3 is TGTGCCAGCAGGGACAGGGGACCCGTCTCTAGTTCCGAGCAGTACTTC.

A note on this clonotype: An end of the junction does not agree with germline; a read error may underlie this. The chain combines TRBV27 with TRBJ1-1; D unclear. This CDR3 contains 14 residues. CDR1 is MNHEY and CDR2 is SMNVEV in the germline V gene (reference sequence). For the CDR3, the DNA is TGTGCCAGCAGTCGTCTAGGGTTGAACTCTGAAGCTTTCTTT. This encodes CASSRLGLNSEAFF.

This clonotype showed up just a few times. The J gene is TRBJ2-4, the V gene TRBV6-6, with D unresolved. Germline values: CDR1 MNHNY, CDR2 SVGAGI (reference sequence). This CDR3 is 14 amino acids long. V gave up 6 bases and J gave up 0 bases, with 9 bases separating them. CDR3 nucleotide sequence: TGTGCCAGCAGCCCGGTAGGAGCCAAAAACATTCAGTACTTC. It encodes CASSPVGAKNIQYF.

Written as DNA, the CDR3 is TGTGCCAGCAGCCGACAGGCCGGGGGGATCTACGAGCAGTACTTC. Its translation is CASSRQAGGIYEQYF. The rearrangement links TRBV12-3 or TRBV12-4 to TRBJ2-7, with D perhaps matching TRBD2 (7 bases). V lost 6 bases, J lost 3 bases, and 18 bases lay in between. The CDR3 has 15 residues.

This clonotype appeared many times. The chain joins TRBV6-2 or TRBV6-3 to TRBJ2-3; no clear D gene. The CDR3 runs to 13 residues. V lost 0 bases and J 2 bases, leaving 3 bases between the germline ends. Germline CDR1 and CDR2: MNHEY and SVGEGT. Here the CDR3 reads CASSYSDTDTQYF. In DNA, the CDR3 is TGTGCCAGCAGTTACTCCGACACAGATACGCAGTATTTT.

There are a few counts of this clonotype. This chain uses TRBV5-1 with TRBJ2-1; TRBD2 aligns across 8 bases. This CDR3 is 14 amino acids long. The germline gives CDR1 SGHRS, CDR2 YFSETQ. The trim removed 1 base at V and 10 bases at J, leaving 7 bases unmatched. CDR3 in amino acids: CASSLLAGGREQFF. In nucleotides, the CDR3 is TGCGCCAGCAGCTTGCTTGCGGGGGGACGGGAGCAGTTCTTC.

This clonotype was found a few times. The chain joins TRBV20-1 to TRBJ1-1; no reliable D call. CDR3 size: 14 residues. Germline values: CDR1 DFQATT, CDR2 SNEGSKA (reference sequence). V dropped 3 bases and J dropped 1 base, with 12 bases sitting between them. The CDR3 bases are TGCAGTGCTAGTCGTGCTAACTCGAACACTGAAGCTTTCTTT. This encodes CSASRANSNTEAFF.

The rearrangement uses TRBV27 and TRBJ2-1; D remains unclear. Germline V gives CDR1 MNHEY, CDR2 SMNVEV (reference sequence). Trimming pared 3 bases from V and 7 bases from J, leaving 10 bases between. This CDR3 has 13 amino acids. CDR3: CASSFGSSNEQFF. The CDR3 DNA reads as TGTGCCAGCAGTTTCGGCTCCTCAAATGAGCAGTTCTTC.

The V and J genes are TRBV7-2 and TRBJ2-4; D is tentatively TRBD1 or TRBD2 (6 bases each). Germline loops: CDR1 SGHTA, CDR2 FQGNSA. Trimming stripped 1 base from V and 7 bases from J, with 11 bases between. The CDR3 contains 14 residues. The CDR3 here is CASSLGWRGNIQYF. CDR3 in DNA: TGTGCCAGCAGCTTAGGTTGGAGGGGGAACATTCAGTACTTC. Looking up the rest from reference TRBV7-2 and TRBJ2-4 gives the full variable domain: GAGVSQSPSNKVTEKGKDVELRCDPISGHTALYWYRQSLGQGLEFLIYFQGNSAPDKSGLPSDRFSAERTGGSVSTLTIQRTQQEDSAVYLCASSLGWRGNIQYFGAGTRLSVL.

The CDR3 reads CASSPQAGVERGFLEQFF. In DNA, the CDR3 is TGTGCCAGCAGTCCGCAGGCAGGGGTAGAGCGGGGGTTCTTGGAGCAGTTCTTC. The chain recombines TRBV28 with TRBJ2-1; TRBD2 matches at 8 bases. Germline loops: CDR1 MDHEN, CDR2 SYDVKM. V trimming: 5 bases; J trimming: 10 bases; junction bases outside the gene matches: 22. This CDR3 spans 18 amino acids.

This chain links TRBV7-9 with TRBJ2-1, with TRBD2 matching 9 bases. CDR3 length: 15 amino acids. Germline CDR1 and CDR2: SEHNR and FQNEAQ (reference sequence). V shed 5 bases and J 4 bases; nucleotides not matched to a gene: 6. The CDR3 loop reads CASSPSGGMYNEQFF. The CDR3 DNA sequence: TGTGCCAGCAGCCCAAGCGGGGGGATGTACAATGAGCAGTTCTTC.

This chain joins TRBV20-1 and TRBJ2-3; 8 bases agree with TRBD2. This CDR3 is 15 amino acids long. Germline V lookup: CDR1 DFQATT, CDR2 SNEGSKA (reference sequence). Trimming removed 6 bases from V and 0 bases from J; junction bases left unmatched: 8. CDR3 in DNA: TGCAGTGCCCCCAGCGGGGGAGTTAGCACAGATACGCAGTATTTT. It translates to CSAPSGGVSTDTQYF.

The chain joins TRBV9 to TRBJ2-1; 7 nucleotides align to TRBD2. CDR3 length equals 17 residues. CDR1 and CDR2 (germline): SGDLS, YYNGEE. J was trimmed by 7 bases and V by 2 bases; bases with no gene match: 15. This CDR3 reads CASSVWGGTLDTNEQFF. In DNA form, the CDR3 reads TGTGCCAGCAGCGTCTGGGGGGGGACCTTAGACACTAATGAGCAGTTCTTC.

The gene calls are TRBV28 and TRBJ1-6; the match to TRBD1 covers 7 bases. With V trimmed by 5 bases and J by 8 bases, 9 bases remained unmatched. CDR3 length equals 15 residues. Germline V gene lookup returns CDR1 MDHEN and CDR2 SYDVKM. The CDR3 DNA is TGTGCCAGCAGTCCTTGGGACAGAACTGATTCACCCCTCCACTTT. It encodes CASSPWDRTDSPLHF. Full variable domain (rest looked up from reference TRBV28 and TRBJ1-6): DVKVTQSSRYLVKRTGEKVFLECVQDMDHENMFWYRQDPGLGLRLIYFSYDVKMKEKGDIPEGYSVSREKKERFSLILESASTNQTSMYLCASSPWDRTDSPLHFGNGTRLTVT.

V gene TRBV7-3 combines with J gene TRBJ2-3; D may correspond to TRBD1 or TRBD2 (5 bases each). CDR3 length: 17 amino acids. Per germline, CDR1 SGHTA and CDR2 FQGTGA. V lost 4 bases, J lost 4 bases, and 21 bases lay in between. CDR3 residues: CASSSKQGEGLSDTQYF. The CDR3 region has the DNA TGTGCCAGCAGCTCAAAGCAGGGTGAGGGCCTCTCAGATACGCAGTATTTT.

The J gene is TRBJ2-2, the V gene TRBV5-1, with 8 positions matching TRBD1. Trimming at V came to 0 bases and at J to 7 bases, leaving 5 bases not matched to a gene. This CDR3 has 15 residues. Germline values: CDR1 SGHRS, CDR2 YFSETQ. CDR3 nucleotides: TGCGCCAGCAGCTTGGAGGCAGGGGGCTACGGGGAGCTGTTTTTT. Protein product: CASSLEAGGYGELFF.

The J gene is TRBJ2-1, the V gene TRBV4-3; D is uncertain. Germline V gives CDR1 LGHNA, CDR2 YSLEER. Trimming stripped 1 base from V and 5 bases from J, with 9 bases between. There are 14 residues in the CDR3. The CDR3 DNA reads TGCGCCAGCAGCCAAGTAGCTCAAAACAATGAGCAGTTCTTC. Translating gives CASSQVAQNNEQFF.

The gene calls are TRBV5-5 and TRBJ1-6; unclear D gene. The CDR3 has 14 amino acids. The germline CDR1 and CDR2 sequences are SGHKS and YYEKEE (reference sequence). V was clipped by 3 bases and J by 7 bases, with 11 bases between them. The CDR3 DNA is TGTGCCAGCAGCTCTGGCAGGAAGAATTCACCCCTCCACTTT. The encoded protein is CASSSGRKNSPLHF.

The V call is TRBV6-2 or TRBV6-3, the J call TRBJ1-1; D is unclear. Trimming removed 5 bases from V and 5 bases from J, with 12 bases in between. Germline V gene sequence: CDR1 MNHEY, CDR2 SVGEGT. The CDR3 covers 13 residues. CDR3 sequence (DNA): TGTGCCAGCAGTGCCCAAGCGGGGACTGAAGCTTTCTTT. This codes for CASSAQAGTEAFF.